This T cell receptor (beta chain) emerged from a study of T cells expressing NK-cell markers. Study at large: It was from sorted CD3+CD56+NKG2C+, CD3+CD56+NKG2C- and CD3+CD56-NKG2C+ T cells that TCR beta repertoires came. Sequencing covered eight donors, seven HCMV-seropositive and one seronegative.

Turning to this clonotype: The antigen remains undetermined.

CDR3 length: 16 amino acids. Germline V CDR1 and CDR2: SGHVS, FNYEAQ. TCRdb re-called the 5' RACE reads; one entry per CDR3 protein, DNA not given. This listing includes around 550,000 distinct CDR3 sequences. Findings and limits, study-wide: The share of CD8+ T cells held by dominant NKG2C+ clonotypes was about 1.0-8% in several donors. Leadership of the CD3+CD56-NKG2C+ fraction also belonged to these clonotypes in a handful of donors.

The V and J genes are TRBV7-6 and TRBJ2-5; there is no DNA to check the TCRdb D call of TRBD2. The sample consisted of blood T cells: a sorted CD56 or NKG2C T cell subset, CD4+ or CD8+ T cells, or bulk PBMC T cells (not recorded which). This receptor was taken from a man between 18 and 35 years old in good health. The CDR3 is CASSAHRTRGGETQYF. Drawing the rest from reference TRBV7-6 and TRBJ2-5, the complete variable domain is GAGVSQSPRYKVTKRGQDVALRCDPISGHVSLYWYRQALGQGPEFLTYFNYEAQQDKSGLPNDRFSAERPEGSISTLTIQRTEQRDSAMYRCASSAHRTRGGETQYFGPGTRLLVL.